This T cell receptor beta chain comes out of a study of T cell responses to AZD1222 COVID-19 vaccine. Notes on the study in general: Seropositive at baseline were only a handful of AZD1222 recipients.

Germline-derived CDR1 and CDR2 are LNHNV and YYDKDF (reference sequence). The CDR3 covers 15 residues. Trimming took 0 bases from V and 4 from J, leaving 12 bases between them. A word on this clone: Its antigen is not known.

Measured with immunoSEQ multiplex PCR; TCRdb has only the in-frame clones, and not every one. The data contain 85,000 to 130,000 clones, less than 90% of them seen just once; the ten biggest clones take up over 15%. The chain combines TRBV15 with TRBJ1-1; D not certain. The sample consisted of peripheral blood, taken on day 0 of AZD1222 vaccination. The receptor was derived from an adult in good health. The CDR3 nucleotides are TGTGCCACCAGCAGAGATCTTGAGGCGGGCACTGAAGCTTTCTTT. This gives the protein CATSRDLEAGTEAFF. The full variable domain, with the rest looked up from reference TRBV15 and TRBJ1-1, is DAMVIQNPRYQVTQFGKPVTLSCSQTLNHNVMYWYQQKSSQAPKLLFHYYDKDFNNEADTPDNFQSRRPNTSFCFLDIRSPGLGDTAMYLCATSRDLEAGTEAFFGQGTRLTVV.